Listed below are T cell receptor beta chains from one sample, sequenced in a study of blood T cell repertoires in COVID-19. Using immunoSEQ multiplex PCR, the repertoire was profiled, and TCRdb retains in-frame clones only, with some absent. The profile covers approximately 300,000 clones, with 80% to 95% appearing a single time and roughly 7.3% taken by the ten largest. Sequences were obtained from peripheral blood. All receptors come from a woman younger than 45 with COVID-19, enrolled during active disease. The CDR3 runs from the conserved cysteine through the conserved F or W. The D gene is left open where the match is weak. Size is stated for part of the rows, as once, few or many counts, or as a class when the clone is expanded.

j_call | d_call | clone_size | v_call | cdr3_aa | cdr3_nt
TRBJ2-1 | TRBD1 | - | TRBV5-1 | CASSRQGHSSYNEQFF | TGCGCCAGCAGCCGACAGGGGCACAGCTCCTACAATGAGCAGTTCTTC
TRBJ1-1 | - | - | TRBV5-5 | CASSFGPGQNEAFF | TGTGCCAGCAGCTTTGGCCCGGGACAAAATGAAGCTTTCTTT
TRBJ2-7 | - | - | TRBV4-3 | CASSQDRNSGYEQYF | TGCGCCAGCAGCCAAGATCGTAATAGCGGCTACGAGCAGTACTTC
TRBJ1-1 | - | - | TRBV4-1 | CASSQEGRMNTEAFF | TGCGCCAGCAGCCAAGAGGGCAGAATGAACACTGAAGCTTTCTTT
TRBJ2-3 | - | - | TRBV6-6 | CASSLLGAGPDTQYF | TGTGCCAGCAGCCTACTTGGGGCCGGCCCAGATACGCAGTATTTT
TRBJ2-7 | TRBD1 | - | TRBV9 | CASSITGGSDEQYF | TGTGCCAGCAGTATCACAGGGGGGTCGGACGAGCAGTACTTC
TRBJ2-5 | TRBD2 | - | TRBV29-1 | CSLSLPSGGEETQYF | TGCAGCTTGTCCCTGCCTAGCGGGGGGGAAGAGACCCAGTACTTC
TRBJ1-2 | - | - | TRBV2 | CASSDYPQGGYTF | TGTGCCAGCAGTGATTACCCTCAGGGAGGCTACACCTTC
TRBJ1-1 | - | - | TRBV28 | CASQGNTEAFF | TGTGCCAGTCAGGGGAACACTGAAGCTTTCTTT
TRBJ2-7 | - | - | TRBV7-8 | CASSSRAFYEQYF | TGTGCCAGCAGCTCGCGTGCCTTTTACGAGCAGTACTTC
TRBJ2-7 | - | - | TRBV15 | CATSGWETQYEQYF | TGTGCCACCAGCGGGTGGGAGACCCAGTACGAGCAGTACTTC
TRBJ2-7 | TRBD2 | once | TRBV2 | CASRISGSGGEQYF | TGTGCCAGCAGGATTAGCGGGAGTGGTGGGGAGCAGTACTTC
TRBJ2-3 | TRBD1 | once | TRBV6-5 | CASNRDRGPTDTQYF | TGTGCCAGCAACCGGGACAGGGGTCCCACAGATACGCAGTATTTT
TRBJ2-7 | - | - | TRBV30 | CAWSENGITYEQYF | TGTGCCTGGAGTGAGAACGGGATTACCTACGAGCAGTACTTC
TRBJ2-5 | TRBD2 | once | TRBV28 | CASTPGLADQETQYF | TGTGCCAGCACTCCGGGACTAGCGGACCAAGAGACCCAGTACTTC
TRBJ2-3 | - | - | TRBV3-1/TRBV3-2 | CASSQSREADTQYF | TGTGCCAGCAGCCAATCCAGGGAGGCAGATACGCAGTATTTT
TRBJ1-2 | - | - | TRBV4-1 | CASSQEEKGYGYTF | TGCGCCAGCAGCCAAGAGGAGAAGGGGTATGGCTACACCTTC
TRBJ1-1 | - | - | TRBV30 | CAWSPSRKSEAFF | TGTGCCTGGAGCCCTAGTAGGAAGTCTGAAGCTTTCTTT
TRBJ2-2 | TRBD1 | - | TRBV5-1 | CASSTGQGAVGELFF | TGCGCCAGCAGCACCGGACAGGGGGCGGTCGGGGAGCTGTTTTTT
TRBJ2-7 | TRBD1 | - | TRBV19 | CASTPGTGSYEQYF | TGTGCCAGTACCCCCGGGACAGGGTCATACGAGCAGTACTTC
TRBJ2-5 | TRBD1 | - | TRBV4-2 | CASSLQLLPGGAETQYF | TGTGCCAGCAGCCTTCAACTACTTCCAGGGGGCGCGGAGACCCAGTACTTC
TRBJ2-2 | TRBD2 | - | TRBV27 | CASSLLAGGESGELFF | TGTGCCAGCAGCTTGCTAGCGGGAGGAGAGTCCGGGGAGCTGTTTTTT
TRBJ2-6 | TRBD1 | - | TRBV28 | CASSPGTGRSGANVLTF | TGTGCCAGCAGCCCCGGGACAGGGCGCTCTGGGGCCAACGTCCTGACTTTC
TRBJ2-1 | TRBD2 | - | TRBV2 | CASTWGLAGYNEQFF | TGTGCCAGCACTTGGGGACTAGCAGGTTACAATGAGCAGTTCTTC
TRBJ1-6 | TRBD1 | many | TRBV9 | CASSVAGQGASPLHF | TGTGCCAGCAGCGTAGCGGGACAGGGGGCTTCACCCCTCCACTTT
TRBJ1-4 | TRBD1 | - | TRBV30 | CAWGSGQGRGGEKLFF | TGTGCCTGGGGATCGGGACAGGGTAGAGGAGGTGAAAAACTGTTTTTT
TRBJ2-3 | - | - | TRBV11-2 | CASSLNSFSGTDYTDTQYF | TGTGCCAGCAGCTTAAATTCCTTTTCCGGGACGGACTACACAGATACGCAGTATTTT
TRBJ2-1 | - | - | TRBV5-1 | CASSSSGAGEQFF | TGCGCCAGCAGCAGTTCTGGGGCCGGTGAGCAGTTCTTC
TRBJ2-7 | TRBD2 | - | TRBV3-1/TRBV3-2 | CASSPGLAVTYEQYF | TGTGCCAGCAGCCCGGGGCTAGCGGTTACCTACGAGCAGTACTTC
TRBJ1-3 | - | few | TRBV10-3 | CAISERQEYSGNTIYF | TGTGCCATCAGTGAGCGGCAGGAATACTCTGGAAACACCATATATTTT
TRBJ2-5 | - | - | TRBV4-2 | CASSQDHETGGTQYF | TGTGCCAGCAGCCAAGATCATGAAACAGGTGGGACCCAGTACTTC
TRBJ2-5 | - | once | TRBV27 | CASSLSSLETQYF | TGTGCCAGCAGTTTATCATCTCTTGAGACCCAGTACTTC
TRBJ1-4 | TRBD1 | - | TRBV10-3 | CAISEVLQGGAELFF | TGTGCCATCAGTGAGGTTTTACAGGGGGGCGCGGAACTGTTTTTT
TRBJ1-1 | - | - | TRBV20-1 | CSARWGPEAFF | TGCAGTGCTAGGTGGGGGCCTGAAGCTTTCTTT
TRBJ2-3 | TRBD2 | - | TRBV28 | CASSWTSGRPTDTQYF | TGTGCCAGCAGTTGGACTAGCGGGAGGCCCACAGATACGCAGTATTTT
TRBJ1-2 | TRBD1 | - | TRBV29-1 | CSVDRGPPNYGYTF | TGCAGCGTTGACAGGGGGCCTCCTAACTATGGCTACACCTTC
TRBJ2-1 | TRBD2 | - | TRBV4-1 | CASSPLPSGRNEQFF | TGCGCCAGCAGCCCCCTCCCTAGCGGGAGAAATGAGCAGTTCTTC
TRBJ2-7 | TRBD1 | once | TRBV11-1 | CASSPTGFGPTDEQYF | TGTGCCAGCAGTCCGACAGGGTTCGGGCCCACGGACGAGCAGTACTTC
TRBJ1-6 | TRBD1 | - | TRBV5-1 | CASSHGTDENSPLHF | TGCGCCAGCAGCCACGGGACAGACGAGAATTCACCCCTCCACTTT
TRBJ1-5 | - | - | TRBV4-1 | CASSPRVGQANQPQHF | TGCGCCAGCAGCCCGAGAGTTGGGCAGGCGAATCAGCCCCAGCATTTT
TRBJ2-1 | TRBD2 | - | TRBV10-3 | CAISSGRRNEQFF | TGTGCCATCAGTAGCGGGAGACGCAATGAGCAGTTCTTC
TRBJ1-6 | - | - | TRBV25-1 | CASSLYNSPLHF | TGTGCCAGCAGCCTCTATAATTCACCCCTCCACTTT
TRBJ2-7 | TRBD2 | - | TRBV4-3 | CASSHSAGGFYEQYF | TGCGCCAGCAGCCACTCGGCGGGAGGCTTCTACGAGCAGTACTTC